This is a list of T cell receptor beta chains from one sample in a study of blood T cell repertoires in COVID-19. Some clones are missing from TCRdb's copy, which holds only in-frame ones; the method was immunoSEQ multiplex PCR. The sample consists of around 160,000 clones, around 80% of them appearing once. The sequencing input was peripheral blood. The receptors shown here come from a man between 60 and 75 years old with active or convalescent COVID-19. Each CDR3 is given with its conserved first and last residue. D genes are given only for firm matches. Only some rows state a clone size, as once, few, many or a class for expanded clones.

length	D	V	J	size	DNA	CDR3
17	NA	TRBV9	TRBJ1-3	NA	TGTGCCAGCAGTCGGATGGACAGAATTTCCTCTGGAAACACCATATATTTT	CASSRMDRISSGNTIYF
12	TRBD1	TRBV6-5	TRBJ2-2	NA	TGTGCCAGTTCGACAGGGCTCGGGGAGCTGTTTTTT	CASSTGLGELFF
15	TRBD1	TRBV11-2	TRBJ1-2	NA	TGTGCCAGCAGCTACGGAGGACAGGGGAGGTATGGCTACACCTTC	CASSYGGQGRYGYTF
15	NA	TRBV7-2	TRBJ2-7	NA	TGTGCCAGCAGCTTAACATTAGCGGTCCCCGGCGAGCAGTACTTC	CASSLTLAVPGEQYF
13	NA	TRBV6-6	TRBJ1-6	NA	TGTGCCAGCAGTTACGGAGATAATTCACCCCTCCACTTT	CASSYGDNSPLHF
12	NA	TRBV5-1	TRBJ2-2	NA	TGCGCCAGCAGCTTGGGTAGCGGGGAGCTGTTTTTT	CASSLGSGELFF
15	NA	TRBV19	TRBJ1-5	NA	TGTGCCAGTAAAATAGAATCAGCGATGAATCAGCCCCAGCATTTT	CASKIESAMNQPQHF
16	TRBD2	TRBV5-1	TRBJ2-1	NA	TGCGCCAGCAGCTTGGCCATGGGGAGGGCCTACAATGAGCAGTTCTTC	CASSLAMGRAYNEQFF
12	TRBD1	TRBV12-5	TRBJ1-2	NA	TGTGCTAGTGGTCATGCAGGGGGTGGCTACACCTTC	CASGHAGGGYTF
18	NA	TRBV7-2	TRBJ1-1	NA	TGTGCCAGCAGCTCCAGGGGACCCCCCTTGGGTTCGAACACTGAAGCTTTCTTT	CASSSRGPPLGSNTEAFF
17	TRBD1	TRBV15	TRBJ2-6	NA	TGTGCCACCAGCAGGGGTGACAGGGGTTCTGGGGCCAACGTCCTGACTTTC	CATSRGDRGSGANVLTF
13	TRBD1	TRBV27	TRBJ1-6	once	TGTGCCAGCAGTCCGGACAGGGATTCACCCCTCCACTTT	CASSPDRDSPLHF
12	NA	TRBV3-1/TRBV3-2	TRBJ2-1	few	TGTGCCAGCAGCGGGAGCTACAATGAGCAGTTCTTC	CASSGSYNEQFF
14	TRBD1	TRBV5-1	TRBJ2-2	few	TGCGCCAGCAGCTCCCGACAGGGCAGAGGGGAGCTGTTTTTT	CASSSRQGRGELFF
14	NA	TRBV5-1	TRBJ2-5	NA	TGCGCCAGCAGCTCGCTAGGGAGGCAAGAGACCCAGTACTTC	CASSSLGRQETQYF
16	TRBD1	TRBV18	TRBJ1-6	NA	TGTGCCAGCTCACCTCTACCCGGGACAGGGGCTTCACCCCTCCACTTT	CASSPLPGTGASPLHF
15	TRBD1	TRBV7-9	TRBJ2-2	NA	TGTGCCAGCAGCTTAGGAGACAGGGACACCGGGGAGCTGTTTTTT	CASSLGDRDTGELFF
13	TRBD1	TRBV10-3	TRBJ1-2	NA	TGTGCCATCAGGGGACAGGAGGACTATGGCTACACCTTC	CAIRGQEDYGYTF
16	TRBD2	TRBV6-5	TRBJ2-5	NA	TGTGCCAGCAGTTCCGGACACCGGGGGGGGAGAGAGACCCAGTACTTC	CASSSGHRGGRETQYF
13	NA	TRBV6-5	TRBJ1-3	few	TGTGCCGTCCATCAAAGGGGCGGAAACACCATATATTTT	CAVHQRGGNTIYF
13	TRBD1	TRBV29-1	TRBJ1-2	NA	TGCAGCGTTGGACAGGGCCAAAGCTATGGCTACACCTTC	CSVGQGQSYGYTF
13	NA	TRBV5-1	TRBJ1-2	NA	TGCGCCAGCAGCGCGGAAGGGGACTATGGCTACACCTTC	CASSAEGDYGYTF
15	NA	TRBV28	TRBJ2-2	few	TGTGCCAGCAGTTTGGGAGTATTCAACACCGGGGAGCTGTTTTTT	CASSLGVFNTGELFF
16	NA	TRBV5-1	TRBJ2-2	NA	TGCGCCAGCAGCTCGCAGCCTCAGGGGAACACCGGGGAGCTGTTTTTT	CASSSQPQGNTGELFF
14	NA	TRBV27	TRBJ1-3	NA	TGTGCCAGCAGTTTAGGTAGAGCTGGAAACACCATATATTTT	CASSLGRAGNTIYF
14	NA	TRBV5-4	TRBJ1-1	many	TGTGCCAGCAGCTTCCAGGGTGGGAACACTGAAGCTTTCTTT	CASSFQGGNTEAFF
15	TRBD1	TRBV7-9	TRBJ2-7	NA	TGTGCCAGCAGCTTAGGACAGGGGGAGATGCACGAGCAGTACTTC	CASSLGQGEMHEQYF
14	TRBD2	TRBV29-1	TRBJ2-2	NA	TGCAGCGCCTTAGCGGGAGCGGGAACCGGGGAGCTGTTTTTT	CSALAGAGTGELFF
17	TRBD1	TRBV25-1	TRBJ1-4	NA	TGTGCCAGCACCCCGGGACAGGGGGCGCATTGGAATGAAAAACTGTTTTTT	CASTPGQGAHWNEKLFF
13	NA	TRBV6-6	TRBJ2-1	NA	TGTGCCAGCAGTTACGTAGTTTACAATGAGCAGTTCTTC	CASSYVVYNEQFF
14	NA	TRBV6-2/TRBV6-3	TRBJ1-1	NA	TGTGCCAGCAGTTACCCTACCACGAACACTGAAGCTTTCTTT	CASSYPTTNTEAFF
16	NA	TRBV11-1	TRBJ1-2	NA	TGTGCCAGCAGCTTACAGTCAGATCCCGCTAACTATGGCTACACCTTC	CASSLQSDPANYGYTF
15	NA	TRBV4-1	TRBJ1-5	NA	TGCGCCAGCAGCCAAGATGAAGGGGACAATCAGCCCCAGCATTTT	CASSQDEGDNQPQHF
16	TRBD1	TRBV7-2	TRBJ2-2	NA	TGTGCCAGCATCCGGTGGGGGACAGGGAGCACCGGGGAGCTGTTTTTT	CASIRWGTGSTGELFF
15	NA	TRBV4-2	TRBJ2-7	NA	TGTGCCAGCAGCCTATCGACAGGGGACTATTACGAGCAGTACTTC	CASSLSTGDYYEQYF
15	NA	TRBV27	TRBJ2-6	NA	TGTGCCAGCAGCGACGGGATCTCTGGGGCCAACGTCCTGACTTTC	CASSDGISGANVLTF
18	NA	TRBV7-2	TRBJ2-1	NA	TGTGCCAGCAGCTTAGCCCGCGGGTCCGTTCCAGCCTACAATGAGCAGTTCTTC	CASSLARGSVPAYNEQFF
15	NA	TRBV7-3	TRBJ2-7	few	TGTGCCAGCAGCTTAAGCACGGGACTTTCCTACGAGCAGTACTTC	CASSLSTGLSYEQYF
14	NA	TRBV7-9	TRBJ2-1	NA	TGTGCCAGCAGCTTAGTGGGCTATCACCGTGAGCAGTTCTTC	CASSLVGYHREQFF
15	TRBD1	TRBV28	TRBJ1-1	NA	TGTGCCAGCATTACCACCGGACAGGGCTTCACTGAAGCTTTCTTT	CASITTGQGFTEAFF
13	NA	TRBV6-1	TRBJ1-2	NA	TGTGCCAGCAGTGAAAACAGATCCTATGGCTACACCTTC	CASSENRSYGYTF
15	NA	TRBV4-2	TRBJ1-2	NA	TGTGCCAGCAGCCTCTCCCAGGGTACTAACTATGGCTACACCTTC	CASSLSQGTNYGYTF
16	NA	TRBV4-2	TRBJ1-3	NA	TGTGCCAGCAGCCAACCCCGAGGGGGTGGTGGAAACACCATATATTTT	CASSQPRGGGGNTIYF
13	NA	TRBV6-4	TRBJ1-5	NA	TGTGCCAGCAGTGCTCAGGGCAATCAGCCCCAGCATTTT	CASSAQGNQPQHF
15	NA	TRBV5-1	TRBJ2-6	NA	TGCGCCAGCAGAACAGGGACGGGTGGGGCCAACGTCCTGACTTTC	CASRTGTGGANVLTF
16	NA	TRBV5-4	TRBJ2-7	NA	TGTGCCAGCAGCTTGGATGCGGGCGGGGTCTCCTACGAGCAGTACTTC	CASSLDAGGVSYEQYF
15	NA	TRBV19	TRBJ2-3	once	TGTGCCAGTAGTAAGGGAACAGGGGAGGCAGATACGCAGTATTTT	CASSKGTGEADTQYF
16	NA	TRBV11-2	TRBJ2-4	NA	TGTGCCAGCAGGCTGGCGGGGAGAGGAGCCAAAAACATTCAGTACTTC	CASRLAGRGAKNIQYF